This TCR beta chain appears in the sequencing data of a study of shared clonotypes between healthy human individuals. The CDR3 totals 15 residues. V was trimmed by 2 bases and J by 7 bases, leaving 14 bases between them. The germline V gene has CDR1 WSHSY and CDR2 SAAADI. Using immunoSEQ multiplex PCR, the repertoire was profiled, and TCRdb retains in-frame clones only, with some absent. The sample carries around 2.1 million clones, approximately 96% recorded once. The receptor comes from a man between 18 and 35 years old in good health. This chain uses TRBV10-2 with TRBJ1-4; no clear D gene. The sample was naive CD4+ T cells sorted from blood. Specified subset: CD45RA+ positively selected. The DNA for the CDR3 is TGCGCCAGCAGTGAGGCCCGGGCTCCGGGTGAAAAACTGTTTTTT. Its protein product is CASSEARAPGEKLFF.